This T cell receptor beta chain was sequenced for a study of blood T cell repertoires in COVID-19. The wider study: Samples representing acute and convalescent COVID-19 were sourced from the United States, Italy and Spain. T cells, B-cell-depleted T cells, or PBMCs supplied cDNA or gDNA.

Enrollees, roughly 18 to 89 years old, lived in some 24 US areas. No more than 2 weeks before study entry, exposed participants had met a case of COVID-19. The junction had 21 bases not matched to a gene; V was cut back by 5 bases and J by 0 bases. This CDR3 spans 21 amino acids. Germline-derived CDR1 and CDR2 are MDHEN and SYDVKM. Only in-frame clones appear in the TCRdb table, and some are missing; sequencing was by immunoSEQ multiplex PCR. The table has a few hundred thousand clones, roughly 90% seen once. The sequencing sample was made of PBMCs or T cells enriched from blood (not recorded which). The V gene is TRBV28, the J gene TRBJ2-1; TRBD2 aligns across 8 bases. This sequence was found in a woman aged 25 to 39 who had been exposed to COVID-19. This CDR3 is CASSPFPGLDLVRNSYNEQFF. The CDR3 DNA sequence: TGTGCCAGCAGTCCTTTTCCGGGACTAGACCTAGTTAGAAACTCCTACAATGAGCAGTTCTTC.